The rows below give T cell receptor beta chains drawn from one sample of a study of T-cell memory formation after mild COVID-19. TCRdb reprocessed the 5' RACE reads with MiXCR, giving one entry per CDR3 protein. The table lists some 340,000 distinct CDR3 sequences, 10% to 15% of them singletons. Sequencing input: PBMCs or a T cell subset sorted from them (not recorded which). These receptors were taken from a man aged 18 to 29 who had mild COVID-19 (a few samples of this study predate the infection). Cell type and time point are not known. The CDR3 runs from the conserved cysteine through the conserved F or W. Each record gives: D gene, V gene, clone size, J gene, CDR3 DNA, CDR3 protein. D genes are given only for firm matches. Clone size is shown for a subset of rows, as once, few, many or a class of expanded clone.

TRBD2,TRBV7-2,-,TRBJ2-7,TGTGCCAGCAGCTGGACTAGCGGGGCAGTCGAGCAGTACTTC,CASSWTSGAVEQYF
-,TRBV6-2/TRBV6-3,-,TRBJ1-6,TGTGCCAGCGGGGAGGCTGGCGGTTGGGGTTCACCCCTCCACTTT,CASGEAGGWGSPLHF
-,TRBV20-1,few,TRBJ2-1,TGCAGTGCTAAGAAGACGGGGGATAATGAGCAGTTCTTC,CSAKKTGDNEQFF
-,TRBV7-6,-,TRBJ1-2,TGTGCCAGCAGCCGTTACAGGGACTATGGCTACACCTTC,CASSRYRDYGYTF
-,TRBV7-2,few,TRBJ2-3,TGTGCCAGCAGCTTCTCGCCCCGGGTAGGAGGCACAGATACGCAGTATTTT,CASSFSPRVGGTDTQYF
TRBD1,TRBV29-1,few,TRBJ1-2,TGCAGCGTGTGGCCCGATGACAGGGGGAACTATGGCTACACCTTC,CSVWPDDRGNYGYTF
TRBD2,TRBV6-6,few,TRBJ2-1,TGTGCCAGCAGACCAACCATAGCGGGGGGGTACAATGAGCAGTTCTTC,CASRPTIAGGYNEQFF
TRBD1,TRBV7-9,-,TRBJ1-1,TGTGCCAGCAGCCACCAACCGGGACAGGGGGTCGCTGAAGCTTTCTTT,CASSHQPGQGVAEAFF
-,TRBV18,-,TRBJ1-1,TGTGCCAGCTCACCTTACCAGGGCATTTCGCCTGAAGCTTTCTTT,CASSPYQGISPEAFF
TRBD2,TRBV20-1,-,TRBJ2-2,TGCAGTGCTAGAGTGAGGCTAGCGGGGTACACCGGGGAGCTGTTTTTT,CSARVRLAGYTGELFF
TRBD2,TRBV20-1,few,TRBJ2-5,TGCAGTGCTAGCTCACTAGCGGGGGGGAATATTGCGGAGACCCAGTACTTC,CSASSLAGGNIAETQYF
-,TRBV6-2/TRBV6-3,few,TRBJ1-1,TGTGCCAGCAGTTACGTGCTGAACACTGAAGCTTTCTTT,CASSYVLNTEAFF
-,TRBV6-1,few,TRBJ1-5,TGTGCCAGCTCCCTAGGCCAGGGGCGGCCCCAGCATTTT,CASSLGQGRPQHF
-,TRBV15,few,TRBJ1-2,TGTGCCACCAGCAGAGACACGGTTGAGGTCTATGGCTACACCTTC,CATSRDTVEVYGYTF
-,TRBV21-1,-,TRBJ2-3,TGTGCCAGCAGCAAATGGGGGCCCACAGATACGCAGTATTTT,CASSKWGPTDTQYF
-,TRBV4-2,many,TRBJ2-5,TGTGCCAGCAGCCAAGGGAATGCGGGACTTGGGGAGACCCAGTACTTC,CASSQGNAGLGETQYF
-,TRBV7-2,few,TRBJ2-6,TGTGCCAGCAGCCCAAGCAGCTGGACTCAGGCATCTGGGGCCAACGTCCTGACTTTC,CASSPSSWTQASGANVLTF
-,TRBV7-8,-,TRBJ2-1,TGTGCCAGCGGGCGGCGGATGAACAATGAGCAGTTCTTC,CASGRRMNNEQFF
-,TRBV4-1,-,TRBJ2-1,TGCGCCAGCGGTTGGGGGGCAGGGGCCTACAATGAGCAGTTCTTC,CASGWGAGAYNEQFF
-,TRBV7-6,-,TRBJ2-7,TGTGCCAGCAGCTTAGGTGGGGTCGAGCAGTACTTC,CASSLGGVEQYF
-,TRBV19,few,TRBJ1-2,TGTGCCAGTAGTATTGAGCATGGCTACACCTTC,CASSIEHGYTF
-,TRBV12-3/TRBV12-4,-,TRBJ2-3,TGTGCCAGCATGCACAGGTCGGAAGATACGCAGTATTTT,CASMHRSEDTQYF
-,TRBV10-3,few,TRBJ1-2,TGTGCCATCAGTGAGGCTGTGCCCTATGGCTACACCTTC,CAISEAVPYGYTF
-,TRBV28,-,TRBJ1-2,TGTGCCAGCAGTTTTCCCCTGGGGGGCTACACCTTC,CASSFPLGGYTF
TRBD2,TRBV4-1,few,TRBJ2-5,TGCGCCAGCGGGGGGGTAGACCAAGAGACCCAGTACTTC,CASGGVDQETQYF
-,TRBV20-1,-,TRBJ2-1,TGCAGTGCACGGGCTACCAGCTACAATGAGCAGTTCTTC,CSARATSYNEQFF
TRBD1,TRBV28,-,TRBJ2-2,TGTGCCAGCAGGCCGCCGGGACAGGGTCTCACCGGGGAGCTGTTTTTT,CASRPPGQGLTGELFF
-,TRBV7-9,few,TRBJ1-1,TGTGCCAGCAGTCCGCTCACTACGGGCTTGAGAACTGAAGCTTTCTTT,CASSPLTTGLRTEAFF
TRBD2,TRBV30,-,TRBJ2-2,TGTGCCTGCTTCTCGGGGAGGGACACCGGGGAGCTGTTTTTT,CACFSGRDTGELFF
-,TRBV21-1,few,TRBJ2-5,TGTGCCAGCAGCAACGATACAGGAAGGGGAGAGACCCAGTACTTC,CASSNDTGRGETQYF
-,TRBV20-1,few,TRBJ1-2,TGCAGGGGGGAGGGTAGAGATTACTATGGCTACACCTTC,CRGEGRDYYGYTF
TRBD1,TRBV20-1,few,TRBJ2-7,TGCAGTGCTAGAGATGTACAGGGGATTACCTACGAGCAGTACTTC,CSARDVQGITYEQYF
TRBD2,TRBV5-1,many,TRBJ2-5,TGCGCCAGCAGCCTTAGCGGGCGGGAGACCCAGTACTTC,CASSLSGRETQYF
-,TRBV27,few,TRBJ2-1,TGTGCCAGCAGTGGTCAGGGGCCGGGGGAGCAGTTCTTC,CASSGQGPGEQFF
TRBD1,TRBV6-6,-,TRBJ1-2,TGTGCCAGCAGTTACCTACGTTTTGACAGGGGGGGTCTCGCAACCTTC,CASSYLRFDRGGLATF
-,TRBV27,-,TRBJ1-5,TGTGCCAGCAGTCAAGGGTGGGGGAATGGGTTCAATCAGCCCCAGCATTTT,CASSQGWGNGFNQPQHF
TRBD1,TRBV5-1,-,TRBJ2-4,TGCGCCAGCAGCCCAAGGACAGGGGCGGCCAAAAACATTCAGTACTTC,CASSPRTGAAKNIQYF
-,TRBV6-2/TRBV6-3,many,TRBJ2-1,TGTGCCAGCACGCCGGGGGCTAAAAATGAGCAGTTCTTC,CASTPGAKNEQFF
-,TRBV7-8,-,TRBJ1-2,TGTGCCAGCAGCTTAACAGGAACATACTACACCTTC,CASSLTGTYYTF
-,TRBV5-6,-,TRBJ2-3,TGTGCCAGCAGCTTGAGGGTGATTAGCACAGATACGCAGTATTTT,CASSLRVISTDTQYF
TRBD2,TRBV10-3,-,TRBJ2-3,TGTGCCATCAGGAGCGGGCCGGGAGGAGATACGCAGTATTTT,CAIRSGPGGDTQYF
-,TRBV9,-,TRBJ1-1,TGTGCCAGCAGCCCCGGGCAGCAAAAGTACACTGAAGCTTTCTTT,CASSPGQQKYTEAFF
-,TRBV29-1,-,TRBJ2-1,TGCAGCGTTGAACACAGGTTCAATGAGCAGTTCTTC,CSVEHRFNEQFF
-,TRBV7-9,-,TRBJ1-2,TGTGCCAGCAGCTCTAGCCTACAGGGAAACTATGGCTACACCTTC,CASSSSLQGNYGYTF
-,TRBV20-1,-,TRBJ2-1,TGCAGTGCCCGTGTGGCATACAATGAGCAGTTCTTC,CSARVAYNEQFF
TRBD1,TRBV7-3,once,TRBJ2-6,TGTGCCAGCAGCCCCCGGGCCAGGGGGAGCTCTGGGGCCAACGTCCTGACTTTC,CASSPRARGSSGANVLTF
TRBD1,TRBV12-3/TRBV12-4,-,TRBJ2-7,TGTGCCAGCAGTATGGGACAGGGGGGAACTTACGAGCAGTACTTC,CASSMGQGGTYEQYF
-,TRBV29-1,-,TRBJ1-1,TGCAGCGTCAGATTGGACAGCCTGAACACTGAAGCTTTCTTT,CSVRLDSLNTEAFF
-,TRBV5-4,-,TRBJ2-3,TGTGCCAGCAGCTTGGGGGGGACCCACACAGATACGCAGTATTTT,CASSLGGTHTDTQYF
TRBD1,TRBV7-8,few,TRBJ2-1,TGTGCCAGCAGCTTAAGGCCCCCGACAGGGCACGGTGAGCAGTTCTTC,CASSLRPPTGHGEQFF
-,TRBV2,once,TRBJ2-3,TGTGCCAGCGGGATAGGGGCATCGGGGGCCTCGTATTTT,CASGIGASGASYF
-,TRBV7-3,-,TRBJ2-5,TGTGCCAGCAGCCCCCGCGGGTTCCGAGAGACCCAGTACTTC,CASSPRGFRETQYF
-,TRBV27,few,TRBJ2-1,TGTGCCAGCAACGAAAGGGGGTTGGATGAGCAGTTCTTC,CASNERGLDEQFF
TRBD1,TRBV29-1,-,TRBJ1-1,TGCAGCGCTTACGGACAGGAGAACACTGAAGCTTTCTTT,CSAYGQENTEAFF
-,TRBV30,-,TRBJ2-3,TGTGCCTGGAGTGCTAGTGATACGCAGTATTTT,CAWSASDTQYF
-,TRBV20-1,-,TRBJ2-5,TGCAGTGCTAGAGTCGGCAGTGCAGAGACCCAGTACTTC,CSARVGSAETQYF
-,TRBV12-3/TRBV12-4,few,TRBJ2-7,TGTGCCAGCAGTTTTGGAAGGGGGGAATACGAGCAGTACTTC,CASSFGRGEYEQYF